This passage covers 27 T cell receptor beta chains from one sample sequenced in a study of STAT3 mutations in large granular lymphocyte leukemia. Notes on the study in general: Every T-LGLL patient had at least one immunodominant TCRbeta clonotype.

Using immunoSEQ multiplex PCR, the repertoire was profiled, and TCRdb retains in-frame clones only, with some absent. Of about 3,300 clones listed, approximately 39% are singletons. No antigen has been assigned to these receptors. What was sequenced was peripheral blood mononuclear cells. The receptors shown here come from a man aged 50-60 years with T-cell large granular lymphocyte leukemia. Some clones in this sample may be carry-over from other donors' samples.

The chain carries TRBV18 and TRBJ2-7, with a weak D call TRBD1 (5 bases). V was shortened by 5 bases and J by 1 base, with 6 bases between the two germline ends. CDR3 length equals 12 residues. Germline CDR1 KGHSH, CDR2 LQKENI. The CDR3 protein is CASSTGSYEQYF. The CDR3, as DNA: TGTGCCAGCTCAACAGGTTCCTACGAGCAGTACTTC.

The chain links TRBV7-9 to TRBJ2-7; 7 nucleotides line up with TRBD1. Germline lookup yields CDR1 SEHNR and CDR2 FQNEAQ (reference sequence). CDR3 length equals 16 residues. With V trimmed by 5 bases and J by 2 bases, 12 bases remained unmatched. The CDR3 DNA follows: TGTGCCAGCAGCCCGCTATTAGGGACAGCAACCTACGAGCAGTACTTC. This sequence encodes CASSPLLGTATYEQYF.

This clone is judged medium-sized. CDR3 sequence reads: CASSQDRIGWQHYNEQFF. The CDR3 coding sequence is TGCGCCAGCAGCCAAGATCGTATCGGGTGGCAGCATTACAATGAGCAGTTCTTC. The genes are TRBV4-1 and TRBJ2-1, with unresolved D. This CDR3 region has 18 residues. CDR1 is MGHRA, CDR2 YSYEKL, per germline. The V gene lost 0 bases and the J gene lost 4 bases, with 19 bases spanning the gap.

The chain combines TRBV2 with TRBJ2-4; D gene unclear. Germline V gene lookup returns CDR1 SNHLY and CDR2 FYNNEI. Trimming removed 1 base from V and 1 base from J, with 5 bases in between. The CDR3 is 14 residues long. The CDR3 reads CASSEVLAKNIQYF. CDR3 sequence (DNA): TGTGCCAGCAGTGAAGTTCTGGCCAAAAACATTCAGTACTTC.

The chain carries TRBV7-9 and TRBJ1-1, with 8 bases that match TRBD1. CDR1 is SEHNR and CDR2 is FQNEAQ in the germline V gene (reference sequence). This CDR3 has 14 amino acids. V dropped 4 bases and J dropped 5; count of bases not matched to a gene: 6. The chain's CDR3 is CASSSRQGRTEAFF. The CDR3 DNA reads TGTGCCAGCAGCTCCAGACAGGGGAGGACTGAAGCTTTCTTT.

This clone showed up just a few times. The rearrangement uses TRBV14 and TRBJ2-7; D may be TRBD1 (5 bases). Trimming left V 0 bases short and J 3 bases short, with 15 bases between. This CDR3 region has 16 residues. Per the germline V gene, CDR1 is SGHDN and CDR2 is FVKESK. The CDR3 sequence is CASSQDSGTQGYEQYF. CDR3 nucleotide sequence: TGTGCCAGCAGCCAAGATTCAGGAACTCAGGGCTACGAGCAGTACTTC.

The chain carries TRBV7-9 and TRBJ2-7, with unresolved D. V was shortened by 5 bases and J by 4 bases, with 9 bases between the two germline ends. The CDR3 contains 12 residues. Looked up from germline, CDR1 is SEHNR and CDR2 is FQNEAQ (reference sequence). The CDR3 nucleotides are TGTGCCAGCAGCCCCCCAATGTACGAGCAGTACTTC. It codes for CASSPPMYEQYF.

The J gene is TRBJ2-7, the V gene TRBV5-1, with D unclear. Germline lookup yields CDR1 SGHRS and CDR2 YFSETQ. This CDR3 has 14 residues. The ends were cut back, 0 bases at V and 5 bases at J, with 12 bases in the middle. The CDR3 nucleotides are TGCGCCAGCAGCTTGGCGGCAGCTGGGGACGAGCAGTACTTC. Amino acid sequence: CASSLAAAGDEQYF.

The CDR3 protein is CSASLGPWSTF. The CDR3 DNA sequence: TGCAGTGCTAGCTTAGGACCCTGGAGCACCTTC. The V and J genes are TRBV20-1 and TRBJ1-2; D remains unclear. V was pared by 3 bases and J by 13 bases, with 15 bases between. CDR3 length equals 11 residues. The germline gives CDR1 DFQATT, CDR2 SNEGSKA (reference sequence).

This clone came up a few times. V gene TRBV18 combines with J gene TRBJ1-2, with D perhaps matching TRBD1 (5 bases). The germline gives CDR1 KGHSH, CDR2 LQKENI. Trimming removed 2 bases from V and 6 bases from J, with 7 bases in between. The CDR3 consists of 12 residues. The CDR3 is CASSPGADGYTF. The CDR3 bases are TGTGCCAGCTCACCAGGGGCAGATGGCTACACCTTC.

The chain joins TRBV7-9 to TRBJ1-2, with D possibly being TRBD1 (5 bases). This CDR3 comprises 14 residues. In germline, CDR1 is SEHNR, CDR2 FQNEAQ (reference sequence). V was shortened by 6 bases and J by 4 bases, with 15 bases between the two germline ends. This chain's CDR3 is CASSTAAGTYGYTF. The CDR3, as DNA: TGTGCCAGCAGTACCGCGGCAGGGACCTATGGCTACACCTTC.

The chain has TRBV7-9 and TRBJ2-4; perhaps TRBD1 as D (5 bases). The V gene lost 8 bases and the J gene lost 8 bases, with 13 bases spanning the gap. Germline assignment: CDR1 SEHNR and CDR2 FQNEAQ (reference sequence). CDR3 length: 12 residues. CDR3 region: CASVSGFDIQYF. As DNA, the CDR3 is TGTGCCAGCGTCTCAGGGTTTGACATTCAGTACTTC. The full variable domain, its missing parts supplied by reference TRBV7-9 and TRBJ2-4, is DTGVSQNPRHKITKRGQNVTFRCDPISEHNRLYWYRQTLGQGPEFLTYFQNEAQLEKSRLLSDRFSAERPKGSFSTLEIQRTEQGDSAMYLCASVSGFDIQYFGAGTRLSVL.

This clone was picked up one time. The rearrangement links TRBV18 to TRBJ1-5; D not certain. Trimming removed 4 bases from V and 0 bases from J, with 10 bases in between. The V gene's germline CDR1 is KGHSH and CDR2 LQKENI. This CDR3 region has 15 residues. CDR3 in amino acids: CASSHVRDSNQPQHF. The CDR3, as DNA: TGTGCCAGCTCACACGTTCGAGATAGCAATCAGCCCCAGCATTTT.

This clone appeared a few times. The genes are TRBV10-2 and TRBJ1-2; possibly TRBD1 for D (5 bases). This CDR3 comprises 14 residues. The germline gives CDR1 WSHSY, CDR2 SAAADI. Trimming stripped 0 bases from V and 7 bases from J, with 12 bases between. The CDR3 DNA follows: TGCGCCAGCAGTGAGTCTGACGAGGGGTTTGGCTACACCTTC. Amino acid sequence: CASSESDEGFGYTF.

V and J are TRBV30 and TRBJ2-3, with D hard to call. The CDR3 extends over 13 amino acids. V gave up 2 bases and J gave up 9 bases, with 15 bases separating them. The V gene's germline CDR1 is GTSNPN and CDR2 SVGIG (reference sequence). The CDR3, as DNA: TGTGCCTGGAGTCCTCCGGCAGCCGAGACGCAGTATTTT. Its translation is CAWSPPAAETQYF.

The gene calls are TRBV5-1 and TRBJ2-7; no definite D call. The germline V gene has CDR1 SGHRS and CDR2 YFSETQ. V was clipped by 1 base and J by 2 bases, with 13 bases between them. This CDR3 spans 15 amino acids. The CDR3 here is CASSLTLGQPYEQYF. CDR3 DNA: TGCGCCAGCAGCTTGACGTTAGGGCAGCCCTACGAGCAGTACTTC.

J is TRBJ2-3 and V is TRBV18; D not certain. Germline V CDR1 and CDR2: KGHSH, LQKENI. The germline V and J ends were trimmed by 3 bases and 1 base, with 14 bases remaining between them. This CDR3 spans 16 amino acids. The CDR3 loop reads CASSPYIAPGTDTQYF. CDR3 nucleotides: TGTGCCAGCTCACCCTATATCGCTCCCGGCACAGATACGCAGTATTTT.

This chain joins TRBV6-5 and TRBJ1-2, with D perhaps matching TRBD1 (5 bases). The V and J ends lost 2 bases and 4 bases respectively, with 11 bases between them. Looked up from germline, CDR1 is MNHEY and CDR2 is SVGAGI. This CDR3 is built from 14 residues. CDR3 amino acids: CASSYGTGVYGYTF. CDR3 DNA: TGTGCCAGCAGTTACGGAACAGGCGTCTATGGCTACACCTTC.

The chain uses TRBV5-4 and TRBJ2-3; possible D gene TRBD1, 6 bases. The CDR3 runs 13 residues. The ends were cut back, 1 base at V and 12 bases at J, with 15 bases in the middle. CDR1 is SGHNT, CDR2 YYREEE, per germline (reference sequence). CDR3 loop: CASSLMEQGVQYF. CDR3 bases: TGTGCCAGCAGCTTGATGGAACAGGGAGTTCAGTATTTT.

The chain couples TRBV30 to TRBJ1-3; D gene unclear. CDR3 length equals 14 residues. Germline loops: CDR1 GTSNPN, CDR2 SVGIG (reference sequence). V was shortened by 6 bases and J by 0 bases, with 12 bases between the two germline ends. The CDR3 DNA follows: TGTGCCTGCAATATACAGAGCTCTGGAAACACCATATATTTT. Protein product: CACNIQSSGNTIYF.

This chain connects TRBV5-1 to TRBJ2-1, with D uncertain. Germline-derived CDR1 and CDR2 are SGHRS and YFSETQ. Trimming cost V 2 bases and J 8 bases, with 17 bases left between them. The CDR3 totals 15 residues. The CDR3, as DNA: TGCGCCAGCAGCTTCCGACTCCGTCTCGGTGATGAGCAGTTCTTC. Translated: CASSFRLRLGDEQFF. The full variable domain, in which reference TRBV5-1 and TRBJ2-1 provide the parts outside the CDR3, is KAGVTQTPRYLIKTRGQQVTLSCSPISGHRSVSWYQQTPGQGLQFLFEYFSETQRNKGNFPGRFSGRQFSNSRSEMNVSTLELGDSALYLCASSFRLRLGDEQFFGPGTRLTVL.

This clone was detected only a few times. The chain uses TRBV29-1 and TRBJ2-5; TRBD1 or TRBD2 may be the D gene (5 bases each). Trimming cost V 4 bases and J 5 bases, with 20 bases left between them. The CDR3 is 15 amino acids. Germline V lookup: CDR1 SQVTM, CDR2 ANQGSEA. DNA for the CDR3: TGCAGCGTTGTGCCTCCGGGACCTAGTGGGGAGACCCAGTACTTC. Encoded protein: CSVVPPGPSGETQYF.

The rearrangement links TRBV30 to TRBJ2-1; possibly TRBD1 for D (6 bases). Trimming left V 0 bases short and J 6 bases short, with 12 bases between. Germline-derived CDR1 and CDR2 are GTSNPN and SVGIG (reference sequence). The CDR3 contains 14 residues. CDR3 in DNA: TGTGCCTGGAGTGTACGAAGCAGGGGCAATGAGCAGTTCTTC. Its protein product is CAWSVRSRGNEQFF.

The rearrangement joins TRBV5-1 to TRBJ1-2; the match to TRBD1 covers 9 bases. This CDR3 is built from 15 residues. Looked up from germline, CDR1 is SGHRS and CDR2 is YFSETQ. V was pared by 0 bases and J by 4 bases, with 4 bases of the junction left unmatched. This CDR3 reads CASSLGDRDTYGYTF. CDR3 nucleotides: TGCGCCAGCAGCTTGGGGGACAGGGACACCTATGGCTACACCTTC.

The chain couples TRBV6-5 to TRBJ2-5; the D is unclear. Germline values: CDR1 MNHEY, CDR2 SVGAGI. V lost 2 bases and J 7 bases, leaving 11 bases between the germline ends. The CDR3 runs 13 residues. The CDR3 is CASSYGPLATQYF. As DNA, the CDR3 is TGTGCCAGCAGTTACGGGCCCCTTGCGACCCAGTACTTC.

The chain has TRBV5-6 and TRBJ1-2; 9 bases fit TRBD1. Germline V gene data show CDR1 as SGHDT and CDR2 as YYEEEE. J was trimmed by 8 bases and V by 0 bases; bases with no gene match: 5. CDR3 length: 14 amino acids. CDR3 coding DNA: TGTGCCAGCAGCTTGGGGGACAGGGAAAGAGGCTACACCTTC. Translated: CASSLGDRERGYTF.

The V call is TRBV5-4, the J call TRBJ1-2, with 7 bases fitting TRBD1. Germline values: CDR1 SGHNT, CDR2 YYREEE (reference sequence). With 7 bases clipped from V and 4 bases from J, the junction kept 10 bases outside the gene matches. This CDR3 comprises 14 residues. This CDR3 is CASVRQGGGYGYTF. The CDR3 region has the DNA TGTGCCAGCGTACGACAGGGAGGAGGCTATGGCTACACCTTC. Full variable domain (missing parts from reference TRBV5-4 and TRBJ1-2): ETGVTQSPTHLIKTRGQQVTLRCSSQSGHNTVSWYQQALGQGPQFIFQYYREEENGRGNFPPRFSGLQFPNYSSELNVNALELDDSALYLCASVRQGGGYGYTFGSGTRLTVV.